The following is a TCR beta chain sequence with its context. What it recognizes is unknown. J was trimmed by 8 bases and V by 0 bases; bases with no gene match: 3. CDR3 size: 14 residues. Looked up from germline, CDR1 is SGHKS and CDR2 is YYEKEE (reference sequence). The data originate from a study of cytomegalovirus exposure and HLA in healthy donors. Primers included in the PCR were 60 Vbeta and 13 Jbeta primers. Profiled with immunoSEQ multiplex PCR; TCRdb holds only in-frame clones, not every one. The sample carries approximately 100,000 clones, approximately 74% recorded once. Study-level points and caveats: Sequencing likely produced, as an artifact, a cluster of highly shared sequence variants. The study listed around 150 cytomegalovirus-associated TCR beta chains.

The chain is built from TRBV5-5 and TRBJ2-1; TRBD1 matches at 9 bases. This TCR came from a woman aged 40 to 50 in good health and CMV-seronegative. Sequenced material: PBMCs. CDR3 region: CASSLGQGVDEQFF. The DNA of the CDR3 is TGTGCCAGCAGCTTGGGACAGGGGGTCGATGAGCAGTTCTTC.